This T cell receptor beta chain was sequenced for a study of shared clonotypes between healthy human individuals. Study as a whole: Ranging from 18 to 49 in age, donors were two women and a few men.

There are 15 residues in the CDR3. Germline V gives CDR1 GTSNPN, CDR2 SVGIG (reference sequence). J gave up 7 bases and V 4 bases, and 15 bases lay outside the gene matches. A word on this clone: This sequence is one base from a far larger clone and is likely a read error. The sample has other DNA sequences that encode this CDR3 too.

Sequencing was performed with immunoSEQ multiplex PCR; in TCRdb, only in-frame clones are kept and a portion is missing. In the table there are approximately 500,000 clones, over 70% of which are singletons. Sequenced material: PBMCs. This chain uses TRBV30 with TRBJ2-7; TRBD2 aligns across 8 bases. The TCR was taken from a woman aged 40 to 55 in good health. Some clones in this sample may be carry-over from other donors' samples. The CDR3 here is CAWTPGTRPGSEQYF. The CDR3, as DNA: TGTGCCTGGACCCCAGGGACTAGGCCCGGTTCGGAGCAGTACTTC.